The 14 T cell receptor beta chains below were found in one sample sequenced in a study of T cell responses to AZD1222 COVID-19 vaccine. The method was immunoSEQ multiplex PCR; TCRdb's version includes in-frame clones alone and lacks a portion of them. Of around 140,000 clones in the sample, 80% to 95% were seen once. Sequenced material: peripheral blood, taken on day 0 of AZD1222 vaccination. The receptor source for this set is an adult in good health.

This clone was counted a single time. The chain uses TRBV6-5 and TRBJ2-5; tentatively, D is TRBD1 (6 bases). Germline CDR1 reads MNHEY; CDR2 reads SVGAGI. The CDR3 extends over 15 amino acids. Deletions cut 7 bases from V and 5 bases from J, with 20 bases between. CDR3: CASISGTNPWETQYF. CDR3 in DNA: TGTGCCAGCATCTCCGGGACAAACCCTTGGGAGACCCAGTACTTC.

This sequence joins TRBV5-1 and TRBJ2-7; 10 bases line up with TRBD1. CDR3 size: 14 residues. The germline V gene encodes CDR1 SGHRS and CDR2 YFSETQ. Trimming removed 3 bases from V and 3 bases from J; junction bases left unmatched: 3. This chain's CDR3 is CASSWTGGNYEQYF. The DNA of the CDR3 is TGCGCCAGCAGCTGGACAGGGGGGAACTACGAGCAGTACTTC.

The CDR3, as DNA: TGTGCCAGCAGCTTGGTGTCAGATACGCAGTATTTT. Its translation: CASSLVSDTQYF. V gene TRBV5-4 combines with J gene TRBJ2-3, with D hard to call. Germline values: CDR1 SGHNT, CDR2 YYREEE (reference sequence). There are 12 residues in the CDR3. V gave up 0 bases and J gave up 4 bases, with 3 bases separating them.

The rearrangement uses TRBV2 and TRBJ2-2; D is possibly TRBD1 or TRBD2 (6 bases each). The CDR3 totals 13 residues. Trimming shortened V by 8 bases and J by 7 bases, and 14 bases separated the two germline ends. Germline V gives CDR1 SNHLY, CDR2 FYNNEI. This CDR3 is CASSTGTYGELFF. DNA for the CDR3: TGTGCCAGCTCCACAGGGACTTACGGGGAGCTGTTTTTT.

The rearrangement uses TRBV15 and TRBJ1-6; 10 positions agree with TRBD1. This CDR3 comprises 14 residues. Germline loops: CDR1 LNHNV, CDR2 YYDKDF (reference sequence). The J segment lost 10 bases and the V segment lost 4 bases, leaving 4 bases of the junction unmatched. The CDR3 DNA sequence: TGTGCCACCAGCAAGGACAGGGGGAACTCACCCCTCCACTTT. This translates into CATSKDRGNSPLHF. Variable domain in full (rest from reference TRBV15 and TRBJ1-6): DAMVIQNPRYQVTQFGKPVTLSCSQTLNHNVMYWYQQKSSQAPKLLFHYYDKDFNNEADTPDNFQSRRPNTSFCFLDIRSPGLGDTAMYLCATSKDRGNSPLHFGNGTRLTVT.

This chain connects TRBV11-3 to TRBJ2-3; D gene ambiguous. The CDR3 contains 12 residues. CDR1 is SGHNT, CDR2 YENEEA, per germline. V dropped 1 base and J dropped 6 bases, with 5 bases sitting between them. CDR3: CASSLVPDTQYF. CDR3 nucleotides: TGTGCCAGCAGCTTAGTCCCCGATACGCAGTATTTT. The full variable domain, in which reference TRBV11-3 and TRBJ2-3 provide the parts outside the CDR3, is EAGVVQSPRYKIIEKKQPVAFWCNPISGHNTLYWYLQNLGQGPELLIRYENEEAVDDSQLPKDRFSAERLKGVDSTLKIQPAELGDSAVYLCASSLVPDTQYFGPGTRLTVL.

The chain is built from TRBV19 and TRBJ2-5, with D possibly matching TRBD2 (6 bases). This CDR3 has 14 amino acids. The V end lost 3 bases, the J end lost 7 bases, and 15 bases lay between the germline ends. The germline V gene has CDR1 LNHDA and CDR2 SQIVND (reference sequence). CDR3 loop: CASSIAGPAGTQYF. The CDR3 DNA follows: TGTGCCAGTAGTATCGCGGGGCCGGCCGGGACCCAGTACTTC.

The chain carries TRBV28 and TRBJ1-2; a weak D match, TRBD1 (5 bases). In germline, CDR1 is MDHEN, CDR2 SYDVKM. CDR3 size: 14 residues. V was cut by 7 bases and J by 3 bases, with 15 bases left in between. The DNA of the CDR3 is TGTGCCAGCATCCGGCCCCTAGGGGACTATGGCTACACCTTC. Translated, it gives CASIRPLGDYGYTF.

V usage is TRBV27 and J usage is TRBJ1-2; D is unresolved. Per the germline V gene, CDR1 is MNHEY and CDR2 is SMNVEV (reference sequence). V was shortened by 5 bases and J by 8 bases, with 12 bases between the two germline ends. This CDR3 region has 12 residues. Here the CDR3 reads CASSPGAGGYTF. The CDR3 DNA reads as TGTGCCAGCAGTCCTGGAGCGGGAGGCTACACCTTC.

The chain carries TRBV6-6 and TRBJ1-1, with D hard to call. Germline V CDR1 and CDR2: MNHNY, SVGAGI (reference sequence). The V gene lost 0 bases and the J gene lost 4 bases, with 9 bases spanning the gap. The CDR3 runs to 14 residues. CDR3 sequence: CASSYSWPATEAFF. DNA of the CDR3: TGTGCCAGCAGTTACTCGTGGCCAGCCACTGAAGCTTTCTTT.

The rearrangement uses TRBV7-9 and TRBJ1-2; D uncertain. V was trimmed by 5 bases and J by 0 bases, leaving 10 bases between them. The CDR3 extends over 14 amino acids. The germline V gene has CDR1 SEHNR and CDR2 FQNEAQ (reference sequence). The CDR3 coding sequence is TGTGCCAGCAGCCCAGAAATCGCTAACTATGGCTACACCTTC. The encoded protein is CASSPEIANYGYTF.

The chain joins TRBV27 to TRBJ2-7, with TRBD2 identical over 13 bases. Trimming at V came to 4 bases and at J to 4 bases, leaving 4 bases not matched to a gene. The CDR3 has 15 amino acids. Germline V CDR1 and CDR2: MNHEY, SMNVEV (reference sequence). Here the CDR3 DNA reads TGTGCCAGCAGTTCGGGACTAGCGGGATTATACGAGCAGTACTTC. Amino acids: CASSSGLAGLYEQYF.

J is TRBJ1-2 and V is TRBV18; TRBD1 might be the D (5 bases). The CDR3 consists of 13 residues. Per germline, CDR1 KGHSH and CDR2 LQKENI. Between the trimmed V and J ends, which lost 1 base and 5 bases, there was a span of 8 bases. In DNA, the CDR3 is TGTGCCAGCTCACCACGGGACGGATATGGCTACACCTTC. Amino acids: CASSPRDGYGYTF.

The gene calls are TRBV3-1 (or the pseudogene TRBV3-2) and TRBJ1-3; unclear D gene. The CDR3 length is 15 residues. V lost 4 bases and J 8 bases, leaving 18 bases between the germline ends. Germline CDR1 and CDR2: LGHDT and YNNKEL (reference sequence). CDR3 loop: CASSLDLGAGDTIYF. In DNA form, the CDR3 reads TGTGCCAGCAGCCTAGACCTGGGAGCCGGGGACACCATATATTTT.